The next 6 T cell receptor beta chains were all read from a single sample in a study of graft-versus-host responses after intestinal transplantation. No antigen is known for these receptors. Method: immunoSEQ multiplex PCR; TCRdb's copy keeps in-frame clones and lacks some. The sample carries about 120,000 clones, 85% to 95% recorded once. Sequenced material: unstimulated CD4+ T cells sorted from spleen or lymph node cells, taken before intestinal transplant. The receptors stem from a human donor who received an intestinal transplant.

The chain combines TRBV11-2 with TRBJ1-5, with D possibly matching TRBD1 (6 bases). This CDR3 is 14 amino acids long. With 0 bases removed from V and 7 bases from J, the gap between germline ends came to 10 bases. Per the germline V gene, CDR1 is SGHAT and CDR2 is FQNNGV. CDR3 residues: CASSLEPRGQPQHF. CDR3 sequence (DNA): TGTGCCAGCAGCTTAGAGCCCAGGGGACAGCCCCAGCATTTT.

The J gene is TRBJ1-5, the V gene TRBV6-6, with 7 positions matching TRBD1. Germline CDR1 reads MNHNY; CDR2 reads SVGAGI (reference sequence). V lost 8 bases and J lost 7; bases outside the gene matches: 11. This CDR3 is built from 14 residues. The CDR3 here is CASHPLTGQQPQHF. CDR3 sequence (DNA): TGTGCCAGCCACCCTCTGACAGGGCAACAGCCCCAGCATTTT.

V gene TRBV5-1 combines with J gene TRBJ2-5; D is perhaps TRBD2 (6 bases). This CDR3 has 13 residues. CDR1 is SGHRS and CDR2 is YFSETQ in the germline V gene. Trimming removed 4 bases at V and 4 bases at J, with 11 bases between. CDR3 in DNA: TGCGCCAGCAGCCCCGGAGCGGGAGAGACCCAGTACTTC. Amino acid sequence: CASSPGAGETQYF.

CDR3 sequence reads: CASSDHPGAIQETQYF. The CDR3 DNA follows: TGTGCCAGCAGCGACCACCCAGGGGCGATACAAGAGACCCAGTACTTC. The rearrangement links TRBV5-6 to TRBJ2-5; D might be TRBD1 (6 bases). V lost 4 bases, J lost 2 bases, and 18 bases lay in between. Germline V CDR1 and CDR2: SGHDT, YYEEEE. The CDR3 is 16 amino acids. The variable domain in full, completed from reference TRBV5-6 and TRBJ2-5, reads DAGVTQSPTHLIKTRGQQVTLRCSPKSGHDTVSWYQQALGQGPQFIFQYYEEEERQRGNFPDRFSGHQFPNYSSELNVNALLLGDSALYLCASSDHPGAIQETQYFGPGTRLLVL.

V gene TRBV28 combines with J gene TRBJ1-3; a possible D gene is TRBD1 (5 bases). The CDR3 totals 15 residues. V was trimmed by 10 bases and J by 0 bases, leaving 16 bases between them. Germline lookup yields CDR1 MDHEN and CDR2 SYDVKM. CDR3 sequence reads: CATQSGLSSGNTIYF. The CDR3 region has the DNA TGTGCCACCCAATCGGGGCTTAGCTCTGGAAACACCATATATTTT.

This clone was counted only a few times. The chain employs TRBV9 and TRBJ2-5, with 7 nucleotides matching TRBD1. Trimming took 3 bases from V and 2 from J; bases not matched to a gene: 7. CDR3 length: 15 amino acids. Per the germline V gene, CDR1 is SGDLS and CDR2 is YYNGEE. The CDR3 sequence: CASSATGYFQETQYF. The CDR3 bases are TGTGCCAGCAGCGCGACAGGGTACTTTCAAGAGACCCAGTACTTC.